This T cell receptor (beta chain) was sequenced for a study of Ad26.COV2.S vaccination and SARS-CoV-2 variants. Study-level points and caveats: Participants in the vaccine arm had higher spike-specific TCR breadth; placebo recipients had lower.

Profiled with immunoSEQ multiplex PCR; TCRdb holds only in-frame clones, not every one. The table includes more than 150,000 clones, around 85% detected once. The CDR3 totals 14 residues. V was trimmed by 2 bases and J by 0 bases, leaving 8 bases between them. Looked up from germline, CDR1 is MNHNS and CDR2 is SASEGT. For this clone: Its antigen is not identified.

The chain links TRBV6-1 to TRBJ2-7; D perhaps matches TRBD1 (6 bases). The specimen was peripheral blood, collected after recovery from COVID-19. The sequence came from a human donor who had recovered from COVID-19. The CDR3 DNA follows: TGTGCCAGCAGTGAATGGGACAACTCCTACGAGCAGTACTTC. Protein sequence: CASSEWDNSYEQYF.